The rows below give T cell receptor beta chains drawn from one sample of a study of CD8+ T cells in alopecia areata. Clones were read by immunoSEQ multiplex PCR, and TCRdb kept only the in-frame ones, dropping some. Counted here are more than 200,000 clones, less than 80% occurring once; the ten biggest clones make up approximately 1.2%. Sequencing used CD4+ T cells sorted from blood, obtained at week 0. The receptors originated from a human donor with alopecia areata. Both conserved end residues are part of each CDR3. The order of the fields is CDR3 DNA, CDR3 protein, D gene, clone size, V gene, J gene. The D gene is left open where the match is weak. Size is omitted from some rows. Given values are once, few, many or a class for expanded clones.

DNA: TGCGCCAGCCGCACAGGGGCCAACACCGGGGAGCTGTTTTTT
CDR3: CASRTGANTGELFF
D: TRBD1
size: NA
V: TRBV5-1
J: TRBJ2-2

DNA: TGCAGCGTTGGGGGTTACGAGCAGTACTTC
CDR3: CSVGGYEQYF
D: NA
size: NA
V: TRBV29-1
J: TRBJ2-7

DNA: TGTGCCAGCAGGGGACAGGGGTGGACTGAAGCTTTCTTT
CDR3: CASRGQGWTEAFF
D: TRBD1
size: NA
V: TRBV14
J: TRBJ1-1

DNA: TGTGCCAGCAGCCCCGCGGGACAGGGAAAGTCCCAGTACTTC
CDR3: CASSPAGQGKSQYF
D: TRBD1
size: NA
V: TRBV11-2
J: TRBJ2-5

DNA: TGCGCCAGCAGCCCGGGTTGGGAAGAGACCCAGTACTTC
CDR3: CASSPGWEETQYF
D: NA
size: few
V: TRBV5-1
J: TRBJ2-5

DNA: TGTGCCAGCAGCTTAGTGGGGAGCTCCTACGAGCAGTACTTC
CDR3: CASSLVGSSYEQYF
D: NA
size: NA
V: TRBV7-2
J: TRBJ2-7

DNA: TGTGCCTGGTCCAAGGGCCCGTTCTCCTACAATGAGCAGTTCTTC
CDR3: CAWSKGPFSYNEQFF
D: NA
size: NA
V: TRBV30
J: TRBJ2-1

DNA: TGTGCCAGCAGCCCTTTGGCGGCAGGTACAGATACGCAGTATTTT
CDR3: CASSPLAAGTDTQYF
D: NA
size: once
V: TRBV7-3
J: TRBJ2-3

DNA: TGTGCCAGCAGCTTAAGGACAGGGAAGGAGGAGACCCAGTACTTC
CDR3: CASSLRTGKEETQYF
D: TRBD1
size: few
V: TRBV7-9
J: TRBJ2-5

DNA: TGTGCCTGGAGTTTAGGGTCTGGATCACCCCTCCACTTT
CDR3: CAWSLGSGSPLHF
D: NA
size: NA
V: TRBV30
J: TRBJ1-6

DNA: TGTGCCAGCAGTTTACGGCAGAGGGCCTACGAGCAGTACTTC
CDR3: CASSLRQRAYEQYF
D: NA
size: few
V: TRBV27
J: TRBJ2-7

DNA: TGTGCCATCATGTCAGACCCCTCCTACGAGCAGTACTTC
CDR3: CAIMSDPSYEQYF
D: NA
size: NA
V: TRBV10-3
J: TRBJ2-7

DNA: TGTGCCAGCCCCGGGACTAGCTCCTACGAGCAGTACTTC
CDR3: CASPGTSSYEQYF
D: TRBD2
size: NA
V: TRBV2
J: TRBJ2-7

DNA: TGTGCCAGCAGCCCCCTTTTGAGCGGGGGGCCCGAGACCAAAAACATTCAGTACTTC
CDR3: CASSPLLSGGPETKNIQYF
D: TRBD2
size: NA
V: TRBV11-3
J: TRBJ2-4

DNA: TGTGCCAGCAGCCTACCTGCCAGGCCCGGGGAGCTGTTTTTT
CDR3: CASSLPARPGELFF
D: NA
size: NA
V: TRBV4-2
J: TRBJ2-2

DNA: TGTGCCTCAAACCCCGGGACTAGCGGGGGTACCGGGGAGCTGTTTTTT
CDR3: CASNPGTSGGTGELFF
D: TRBD2
size: NA
V: TRBV30
J: TRBJ2-2

DNA: TGTGCCAGCAGTTTATCCCCACAGGTTACCTACGAGCAGTACTTC
CDR3: CASSLSPQVTYEQYF
D: NA
size: NA
V: TRBV27
J: TRBJ2-7

DNA: TGTGCCAGCAGCCGCGCAGGTAGGGACACAGTTTCTGGGGCCAACGTCCTGACTTTC
CDR3: CASSRAGRDTVSGANVLTF
D: NA
size: NA
V: TRBV4-2
J: TRBJ2-6

DNA: TGTGCCTGGAGTGTTTCGTACGGTACCGGGGAGCTGTTTTTT
CDR3: CAWSVSYGTGELFF
D: NA
size: NA
V: TRBV30
J: TRBJ2-2

DNA: TGTGCCAGCAGTGCCGGGACAGGGCCTCTTGGCTACACCTTC
CDR3: CASSAGTGPLGYTF
D: TRBD1
size: NA
V: TRBV25-1
J: TRBJ1-2

DNA: TGTGCCAGCAGCACAACTCCCGGGACAGCTGGAAACACCATATATTTT
CDR3: CASSTTPGTAGNTIYF
D: TRBD1
size: NA
V: TRBV5-6
J: TRBJ1-3

DNA: TGTGCCAGCAGCCCCGGTCGCGGGACAGATACGCAGTATTTT
CDR3: CASSPGRGTDTQYF
D: NA
size: NA
V: TRBV2
J: TRBJ2-3

DNA: TGTGCCAGCAGTTACGACACAGGCCAGCCCCAGCATTTT
CDR3: CASSYDTGQPQHF
D: NA
size: NA
V: TRBV6-5
J: TRBJ1-5

DNA: TGTGCCAGCAGGGGTCTTGGGGCGCGGGAGACCCAGTACTTC
CDR3: CASRGLGARETQYF
D: NA
size: few
V: TRBV6-5
J: TRBJ2-5

DNA: TGCAGCGCCACGACTGGGACAAGCTCCTACGAGCAGTACTTC
CDR3: CSATTGTSSYEQYF
D: NA
size: NA
V: TRBV29-1
J: TRBJ2-7

DNA: TGTGCCAGTAGTGAGCCCGGGACACTTTCCTACGAGCAGTACTTC
CDR3: CASSEPGTLSYEQYF
D: NA
size: NA
V: TRBV19
J: TRBJ2-7

DNA: TGCGCCAGCAGCTTGGAAGGGGGCTCCTACAATGAGCAGTTCTTC
CDR3: CASSLEGGSYNEQFF
D: NA
size: few
V: TRBV5-1
J: TRBJ2-1

DNA: TGTGCCAGCAGCCTCGACGGGGCAAACACTGAAGCTTTCTTT
CDR3: CASSLDGANTEAFF
D: NA
size: NA
V: TRBV11-3
J: TRBJ1-1

DNA: TGCGCCAGCAGCCAACTTCCCTACTCTGGAAACACCATATATTTT
CDR3: CASSQLPYSGNTIYF
D: NA
size: NA
V: TRBV4-1
J: TRBJ1-3